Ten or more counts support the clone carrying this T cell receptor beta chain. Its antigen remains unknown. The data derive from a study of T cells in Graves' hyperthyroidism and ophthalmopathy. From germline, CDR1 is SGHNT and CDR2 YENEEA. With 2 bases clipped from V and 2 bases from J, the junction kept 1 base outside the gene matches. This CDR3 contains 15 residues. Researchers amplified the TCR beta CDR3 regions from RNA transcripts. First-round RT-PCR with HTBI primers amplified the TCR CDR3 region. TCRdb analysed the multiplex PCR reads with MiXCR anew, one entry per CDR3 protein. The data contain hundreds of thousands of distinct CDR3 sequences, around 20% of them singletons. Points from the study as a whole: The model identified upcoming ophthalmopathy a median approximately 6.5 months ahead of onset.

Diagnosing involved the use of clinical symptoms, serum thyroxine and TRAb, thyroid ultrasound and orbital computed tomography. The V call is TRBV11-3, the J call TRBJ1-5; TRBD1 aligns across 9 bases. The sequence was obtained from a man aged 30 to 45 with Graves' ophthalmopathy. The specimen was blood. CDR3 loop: CASSLRDRGNQPQHF. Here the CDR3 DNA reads TGTGCCAGCAGCTTACGGGACAGGGGCAATCAGCCCCAGCATTTT.